This TCR beta chain was observed in a study of shared clonotypes between healthy human individuals. To note about this clone: No antigen is known for it.

Repertoires were generated with immunoSEQ multiplex PCR, while TCRdb's copy carries only in-frame clones and drops some. The profile shows roughly 590,000 clones, over 95% of them singletons. Whole-study results and caveats: Generation probabilities of non-shared clonotypes were lower (relative to those shared by all four donors). A small donor pool kept down the genetic and exposure-history diversity that was represented.

V dropped 6 bases and J dropped 5; count of bases not matched to a gene: 7. This CDR3 is 14 amino acids long. CDR1 is SGHDT, CDR2 YYEEEE, per germline. Only CD45RO-negative cells positively selected for CCR7 counted as naive CD8 cells, so terminally differentiated effector memory CD45RA+ cells were excluded. Nashville, Tennessee was home to all donors, each a Caucasian adult. This TCR derives from a woman aged 25 to 39 in good health. This chain links TRBV5-6 with TRBJ2-5; 10 bases fit TRBD2. What was sequenced was naive CD8+ T cells sorted from blood. This chain's CDR3 is CASTLAGAGETQYF. DNA of the CDR3: TGTGCCAGCACCCTAGCGGGAGCGGGGGAGACCCAGTACTTC.